This TCR beta chain was recorded in a study of shared clonotypes between healthy human individuals. To note about this clone: The antigen is not known.

For every subset, genomic DNA was evenly distributed across several immunoSEQ plates. The method was immunoSEQ multiplex PCR; TCRdb's version includes in-frame clones alone and lacks a portion of them. The sample consists of roughly 1.4 million clones, around 98.5% of them appearing once. General study points: Depth was large, yet rarefaction showed that sorted-subset sequencing was incomplete. Roughly 5% of naive CD4 clonotypes were common to several donors.

Sequenced material: naive CD4+ T cells sorted from blood. The subset is: CD45RA+ positively selected. The sequence derives from a man aged 25 to 40 in good health.

The chain's CDR3 is CASSFIGQGTSYEQYF. DNA for the CDR3: TGTGCCAGCAGCTTCATCGGACAGGGGACTTCCTACGAGCAGTACTTC. The J gene is TRBJ2-7, the V gene TRBV7-8, with 9 nucleotides matching TRBD1. Germline V CDR1 and CDR2: SGHVS, FQNEAQ. The CDR3 is 16 residues long. The V and J ends lost 3 bases and 1 base, in that order; junction bases with no gene match: 7.